This T cell receptor beta chain was identified during a study of blood T cells in healthy people across ages. This CDR3 is 13 amino acids long. V was pared by 6 bases and J by 5 bases, with 13 bases between. A sample-barcoded 5' primer and a J-beta primer mix were used in a second PCR of about 7 to 11 cycles. TCRdb passed the 5' RACE reads through MiXCR, listing each CDR3 protein once. The sample carries 1.5 million to 2 million distinct CDR3 sequences, roughly 30% recorded once. The J gene is TRBJ1-2, the V gene TRBV12-3 or TRBV12-4, with D unclear. Sequenced input: blood. The receptor was derived from a woman aged 30 to 39 in good health. The CDR3 DNA follows: TGTGCCAGCAGCCGCACGGGATGTTATGGCTACACCTTC. As protein: CASSRTGCYGYTF.